This T cell receptor beta chain was sequenced during a study of blood T cell repertoires in COVID-19. Study information: From T cells, B-cell-depleted T cells, or PBMCs came the material, which was cDNA or gDNA.

Those who participated ranged in age from about 18 to 89 years and resided in about two dozen US areas. This clone was picked up a small number of times. The CDR3 sequence is 15 residues long. The ends lost 6 bases at V and 3 bases at J; junction bases unmatched: 9. Germline assignment: CDR1 ENHRY and CDR2 SYGVKD. Repertoires were generated with immunoSEQ multiplex PCR, while TCRdb's copy carries only in-frame clones and drops some. The sample includes about 200,000 clones, 80% seen only once; the top ten take 6.5% to 8.5%. This TCR came from a woman in her 40s with acute COVID-19. The chain uses TRBV10-3 and TRBJ1-1, with 8 positions matching TRBD1. Sequencing used PBMCs or T cells enriched from blood (not recorded which). This chain's CDR3 is CAIRSTGGGDTEAFF. CDR3 sequence (DNA): TGTGCCATCAGATCAACAGGGGGAGGGGACACTGAAGCTTTCTTT.